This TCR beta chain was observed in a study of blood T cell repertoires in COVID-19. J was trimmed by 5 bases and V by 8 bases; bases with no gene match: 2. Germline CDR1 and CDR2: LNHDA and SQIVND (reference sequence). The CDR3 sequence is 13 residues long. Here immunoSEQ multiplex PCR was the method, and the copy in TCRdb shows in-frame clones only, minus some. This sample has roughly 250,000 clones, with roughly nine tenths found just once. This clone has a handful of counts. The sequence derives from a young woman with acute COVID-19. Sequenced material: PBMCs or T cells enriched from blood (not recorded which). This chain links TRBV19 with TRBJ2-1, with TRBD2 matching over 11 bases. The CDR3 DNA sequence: TGTGCCAGTCGGGGACTAGCGGACAATGAGCAGTTCTTC. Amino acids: CASRGLADNEQFF. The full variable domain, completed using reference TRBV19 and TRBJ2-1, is DGGITQSPKYLFRKEGQNVTLSCEQNLNHDAMYWYRQDPGQGLRLIYYSQIVNDFQKGDIAEGYSVSREKKESFPLTVTSAQKNPTAFYLCASRGLADNEQFFGPGTRLTVL.